The 13 T cell receptor beta chains given below trace back to one sample, sequenced in a study of blood T cell repertoires in COVID-19. The table came from immunoSEQ multiplex PCR; TCRdb's copy has only in-frame clones and leaves some out. Altogether about 47,000 clones are present, approximately 85% being singletons, with the ten largest covering 13% to 15%. Sequenced sample: peripheral blood. The receptors shown here come from a human donor with acute or convalescent COVID-19. The donor label of this sample is uncertain.

CDR3 in amino acids: CASSLSGGYEQYF. Written as DNA, the CDR3 is TGTGCCAGCAGCTTGTCCGGAGGGTACGAGCAGTACTTC. This chain joins TRBV5-6 and TRBJ2-7, with D tentatively TRBD2 (6 bases). Per the germline V gene, CDR1 is SGHDT and CDR2 is YYEEEE. Trimming pared 1 base from V and 4 bases from J, leaving 9 bases between. CDR3 length: 13 residues.

The chain combines TRBV9 with TRBJ2-2; tentative D call: TRBD2 (5 bases). V lost 3 bases and J lost 5, with 11 bases in between. Germline V CDR1 and CDR2: SGDLS, YYNGEE. The CDR3 spans 14 residues. The CDR3 loop is CASSAGGRTGELFF. For the CDR3, the DNA is TGTGCCAGCAGCGCAGGAGGCCGAACCGGGGAGCTGTTTTTT. The variable domain in full, completed from reference TRBV9 and TRBJ2-2, reads DSGVTQTPKHLITATGQRVTLRCSPRSGDLSVYWYQQSLDQGLQFLIQYYNGEERAKGNILERFSAQQFPDLHSELNLSSLELGDSALYFCASSAGGRTGELFFGEGSRLTVL.

This clone was detected once. This chain connects TRBV10-3 to TRBJ2-1, with 7 bases lining up with TRBD2. Germline CDR1 ENHRY, CDR2 SYGVKD. The trim removed 5 bases at V and 8 bases at J, leaving 3 bases unmatched. The CDR3 is 12 residues long. As DNA, the CDR3 is TGTGCCATCAGTCCCCGGGGGGATGAGCAGTTCTTC. This codes for CAISPRGDEQFF.

The rearrangement links TRBV27 to TRBJ2-7; 10 positions agree with TRBD1. The CDR3 is made up of 14 amino acids. From germline, CDR1 is MNHEY and CDR2 SMNVEV (reference sequence). Trimming at V came to 2 bases and at J to 6 bases, leaving 4 bases not matched to a gene. DNA for the CDR3: TGTGCCAGCAGTTTACGGGACAGGGGAGGCGAGCAGTACTTC. It codes for CASSLRDRGGEQYF.

In this sample, this clone turned up once. This sequence joins TRBV5-8 and TRBJ1-1; D possibly corresponds to TRBD1 (6 bases). CDR1 SGHTS and CDR2 YDEGEE come from the germline V gene. With 6 bases removed from V and 4 bases from J, the gap between germline ends came to 22 bases. There are 16 residues in the CDR3. The DNA for the CDR3 is TGTGCCAGCATCAACCCCATGGGGGGGCTGGGCACTGAAGCTTTCTTT. Protein: CASINPMGGLGTEAFF.

J is TRBJ1-2 and V is TRBV28, with D possibly TRBD1 on 6 matching bases. V lost 7 bases, J lost 2 bases, and 20 bases lay in between. Germline-derived CDR1 and CDR2 are MDHEN and SYDVKM. This CDR3 spans 16 amino acids. The CDR3 nucleotides read TGTGCCAGCATGTCGCCCCGAACAGGGATCAACTATGGCTACACCTTC. Amino acids: CASMSPRTGINYGYTF.

The chain combines TRBV9 with TRBJ2-1; 9 nucleotides align to TRBD2. V gave up 4 bases and J gave up 5 bases; unmatched junction bases: 4. The V gene's germline CDR1 is SGDLS and CDR2 YYNGEE. The CDR3 is 14 residues long. For the CDR3, the DNA is TGTGCCAGCAGCCCACGACTAGCGGACAATGAGCAGTTCTTC. This sequence encodes CASSPRLADNEQFF.

This clone came up once. The rearrangement joins TRBV15 to TRBJ2-1; D call uncertain. CDR1 and CDR2 from the germline V gene are LNHNV and YYDKDF (reference sequence). CDR3 length: 11 amino acids. V was trimmed by 6 bases and J by 8 bases, leaving 8 bases between them. This CDR3 is CATRSNHEQFF. The CDR3 DNA sequence: TGTGCCACCAGATCTAACCATGAGCAGTTCTTC.

The gene calls are TRBV24-1 and TRBJ2-7; D is possibly TRBD2 (5 bases). Germline assignment: CDR1 KGHDR and CDR2 SFDVKD. There are 15 residues in the CDR3. The V end lost 3 bases, the J end lost 7 bases, and 18 bases lay between the germline ends. In DNA form, the CDR3 reads TGTGCCACCAGTGATGCAGCGGAAGTGGATGGAGAGCAGTACTTC. Amino acids: CATSDAAEVDGEQYF.

The rearrangement joins TRBV7-9 to TRBJ1-2; D is possibly TRBD1 (6 bases). V dropped 0 bases and J dropped 4 bases, with 6 bases sitting between them. Germline CDR1 SEHNR, CDR2 FQNEAQ (reference sequence). The CDR3 consists of 13 residues. Here the CDR3 reads CASSLAGAYGYTF. The CDR3 DNA reads TGTGCCAGCAGCTTAGCGGGGGCCTATGGCTACACCTTC.

The V and J genes are TRBV25-1 and TRBJ1-2; 8 bases match TRBD1. V dropped 2 bases and J dropped 4; count of bases not matched to a gene: 3. This CDR3 comprises 14 residues. Germline V gives CDR1 MGHDK, CDR2 SYGVNS. The CDR3 region is CASSERTGFYGYTF. The CDR3 nucleotides are TGTGCCAGCAGTGAAAGGACAGGGTTCTATGGCTACACCTTC.

This chain joins TRBV30 and TRBJ1-2, with D uncertain. V was trimmed by 8 bases and J by 1 base, leaving 17 bases between them. The V gene's germline CDR1 is GTSNPN and CDR2 SVGIG (reference sequence). The CDR3 covers 14 residues. This CDR3 reads CAQHGYPSNYGYTF. CDR3 in DNA: TGTGCCCAACACGGGTATCCCAGTAACTATGGCTACACCTTC.

The chain has TRBV21-1 and TRBJ2-7; the table's D call TRBD2 went unverified against the DNA. TRBV21-1 is given as a pseudogene. This CDR3 region has 18 residues. The CDR3 DNA follows: TGTGCCAGCTCCACTCCTCTGACGACTAGCGGGAGGGCCGACGAGCAGTACTTC. Its protein product is CASSTPLTTSGRADEQYF.